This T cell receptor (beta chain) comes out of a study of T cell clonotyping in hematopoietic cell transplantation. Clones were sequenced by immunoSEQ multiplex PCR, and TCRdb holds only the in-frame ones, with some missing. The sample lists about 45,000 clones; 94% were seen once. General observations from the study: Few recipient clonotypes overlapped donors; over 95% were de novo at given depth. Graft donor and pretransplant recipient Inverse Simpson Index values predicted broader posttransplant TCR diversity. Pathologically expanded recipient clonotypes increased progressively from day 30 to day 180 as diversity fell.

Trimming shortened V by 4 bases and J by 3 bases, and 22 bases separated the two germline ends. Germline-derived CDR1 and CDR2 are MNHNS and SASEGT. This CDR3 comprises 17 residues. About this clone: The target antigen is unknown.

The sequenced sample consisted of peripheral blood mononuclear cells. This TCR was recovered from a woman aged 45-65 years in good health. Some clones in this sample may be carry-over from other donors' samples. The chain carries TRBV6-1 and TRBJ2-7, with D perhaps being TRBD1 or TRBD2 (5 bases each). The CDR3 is CASSGGFIVYGVYEQYF. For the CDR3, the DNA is TGTGCCAGCAGTGGGGGGTTTATAGTTTACGGGGTCTACGAGCAGTACTTC.